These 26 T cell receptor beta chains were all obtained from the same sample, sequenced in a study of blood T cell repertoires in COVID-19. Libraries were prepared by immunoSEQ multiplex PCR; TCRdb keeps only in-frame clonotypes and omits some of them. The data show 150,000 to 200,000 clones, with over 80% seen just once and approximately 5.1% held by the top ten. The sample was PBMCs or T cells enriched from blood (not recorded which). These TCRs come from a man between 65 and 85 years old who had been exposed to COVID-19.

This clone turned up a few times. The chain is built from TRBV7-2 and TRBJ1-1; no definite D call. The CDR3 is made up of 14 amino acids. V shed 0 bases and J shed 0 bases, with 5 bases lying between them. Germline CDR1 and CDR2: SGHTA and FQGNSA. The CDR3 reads CASSLAPVNTEAFF. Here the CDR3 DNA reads TGTGCCAGCAGCTTAGCCCCAGTGAACACTGAAGCTTTCTTT.

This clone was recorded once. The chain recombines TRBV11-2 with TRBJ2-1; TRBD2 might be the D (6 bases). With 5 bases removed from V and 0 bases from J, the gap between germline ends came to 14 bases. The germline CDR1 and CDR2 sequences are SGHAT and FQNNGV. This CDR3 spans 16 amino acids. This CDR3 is CASSPRAGSSYNEQFF. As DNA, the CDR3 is TGTGCCAGCAGCCCCCGGGCGGGGAGCTCCTACAATGAGCAGTTCTTC.

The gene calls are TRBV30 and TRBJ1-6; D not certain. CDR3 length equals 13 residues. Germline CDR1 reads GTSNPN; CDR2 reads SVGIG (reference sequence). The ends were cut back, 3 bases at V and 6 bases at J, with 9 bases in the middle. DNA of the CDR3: TGTGCCTGGAGCCTACAGATTAATTCACCCCTCCACTTT. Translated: CAWSLQINSPLHF.

CDR3 DNA sequence: TGTGCCAGCATGACCAGGGCGAAAAAAGCTAATGAAAAACTGTTTTTT. This encodes CASMTRAKKANEKLFF. This chain joins TRBV28 and TRBJ1-4; tentative D call: TRBD1 (5 bases). From germline, CDR1 is MDHEN and CDR2 SYDVKM. V was cut by 7 bases and J by 3 bases, with 18 bases left in between. This CDR3 has 16 residues. Looking up the rest from reference TRBV28 and TRBJ1-4 gives the full variable domain: DVKVTQSSRYLVKRTGEKVFLECVQDMDHENMFWYRQDPGLGLRLIYFSYDVKMKEKGDIPEGYSVSREKKERFSLILESASTNQTSMYLCASMTRAKKANEKLFFGSGTQLSVL.

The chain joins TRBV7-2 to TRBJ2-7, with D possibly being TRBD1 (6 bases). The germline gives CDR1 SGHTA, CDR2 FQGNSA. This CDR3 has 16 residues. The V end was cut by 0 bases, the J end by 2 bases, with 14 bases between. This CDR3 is CASSLAPPGAPYEQYF. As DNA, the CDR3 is TGTGCCAGCAGCTTAGCTCCTCCAGGGGCTCCCTACGAGCAGTACTTC.

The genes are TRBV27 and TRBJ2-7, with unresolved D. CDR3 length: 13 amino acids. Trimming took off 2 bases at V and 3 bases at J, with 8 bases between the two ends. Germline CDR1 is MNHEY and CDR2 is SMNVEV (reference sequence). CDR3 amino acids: CASSLGLNYEQYF. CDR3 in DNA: TGTGCCAGCAGTTTAGGGCTAAACTACGAGCAGTACTTC.

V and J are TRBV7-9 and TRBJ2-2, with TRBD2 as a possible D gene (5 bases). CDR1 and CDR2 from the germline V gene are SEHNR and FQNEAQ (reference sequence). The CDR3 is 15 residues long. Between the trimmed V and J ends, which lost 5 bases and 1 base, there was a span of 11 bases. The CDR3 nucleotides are TGTGCCAGCAGCCTCCCCGGGGTGAACACCGGGGAGCTGTTTTTT. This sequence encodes CASSLPGVNTGELFF.

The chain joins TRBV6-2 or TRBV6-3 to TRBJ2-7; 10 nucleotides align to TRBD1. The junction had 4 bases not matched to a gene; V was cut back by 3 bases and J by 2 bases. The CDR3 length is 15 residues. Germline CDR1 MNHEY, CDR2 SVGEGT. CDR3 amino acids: CASSYRDRGTYEQYF. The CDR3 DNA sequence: TGTGCCAGCAGTTATAGGGACAGGGGAACCTACGAGCAGTACTTC.

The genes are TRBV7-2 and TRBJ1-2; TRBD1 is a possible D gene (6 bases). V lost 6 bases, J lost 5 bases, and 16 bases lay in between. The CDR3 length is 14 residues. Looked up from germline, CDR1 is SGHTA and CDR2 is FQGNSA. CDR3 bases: TGTGCCAGCAGTCCACTGGGAGGGGGGTATGGCTACACCTTC. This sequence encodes CASSPLGGGYGYTF.

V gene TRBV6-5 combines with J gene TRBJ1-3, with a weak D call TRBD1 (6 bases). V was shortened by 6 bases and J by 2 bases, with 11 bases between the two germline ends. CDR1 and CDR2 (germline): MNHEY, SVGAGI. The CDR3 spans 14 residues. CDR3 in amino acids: CASRTQGTGNTIYF. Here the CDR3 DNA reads TGTGCCAGCAGAACACAGGGCACTGGAAACACCATATATTTT.

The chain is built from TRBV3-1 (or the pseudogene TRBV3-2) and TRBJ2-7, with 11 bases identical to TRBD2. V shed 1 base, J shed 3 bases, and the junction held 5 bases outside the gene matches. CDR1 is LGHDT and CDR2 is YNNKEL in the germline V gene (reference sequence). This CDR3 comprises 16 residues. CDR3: CASSQGGLAGLYEQYF. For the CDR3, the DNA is TGTGCCAGCAGCCAAGGAGGACTAGCGGGTCTCTACGAGCAGTACTTC.

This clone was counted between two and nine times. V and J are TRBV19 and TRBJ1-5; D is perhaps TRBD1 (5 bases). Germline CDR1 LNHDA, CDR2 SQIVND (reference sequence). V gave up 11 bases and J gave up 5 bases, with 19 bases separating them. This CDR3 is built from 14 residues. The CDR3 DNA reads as TGTGCCGGGGGATTTCGGGGGGTCCATCAGCCCCAGCATTTT. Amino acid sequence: CAGGFRGVHQPQHF.

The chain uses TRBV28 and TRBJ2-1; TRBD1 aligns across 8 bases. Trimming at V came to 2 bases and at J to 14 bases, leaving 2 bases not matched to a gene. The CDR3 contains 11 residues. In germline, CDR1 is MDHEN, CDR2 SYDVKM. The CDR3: CASSLGQGKFF. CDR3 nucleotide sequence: TGTGCCAGCAGTTTAGGACAGGGAAAGTTCTTC.

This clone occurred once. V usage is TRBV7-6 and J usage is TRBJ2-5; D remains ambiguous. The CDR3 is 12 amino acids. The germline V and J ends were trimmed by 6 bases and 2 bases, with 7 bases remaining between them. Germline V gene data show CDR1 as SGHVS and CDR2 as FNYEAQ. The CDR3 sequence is CASSKRQETQYF. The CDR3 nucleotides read TGTGCCAGCAGTAAGAGGCAAGAGACCCAGTACTTC.

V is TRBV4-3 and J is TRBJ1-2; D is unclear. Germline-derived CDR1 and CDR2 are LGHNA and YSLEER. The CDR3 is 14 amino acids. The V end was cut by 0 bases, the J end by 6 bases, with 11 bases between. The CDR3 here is CASSQDLGRDGYTF. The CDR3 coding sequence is TGCGCCAGCAGCCAAGATTTGGGGAGAGATGGCTACACCTTC.

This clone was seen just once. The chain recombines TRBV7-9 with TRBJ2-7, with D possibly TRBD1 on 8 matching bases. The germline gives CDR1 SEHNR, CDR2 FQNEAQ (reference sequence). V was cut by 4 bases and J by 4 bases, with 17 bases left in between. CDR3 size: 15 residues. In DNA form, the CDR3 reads TGTGCCAGCAGCTCGCTCGGACAGGGAGGGTACGAGCAGTACTTC. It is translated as CASSSLGQGGYEQYF.

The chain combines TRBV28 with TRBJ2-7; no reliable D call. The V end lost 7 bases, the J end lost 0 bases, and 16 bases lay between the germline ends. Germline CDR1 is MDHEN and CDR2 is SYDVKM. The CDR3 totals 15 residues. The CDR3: CASTTAFGSSYEQYF. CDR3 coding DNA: TGTGCCAGCACCACCGCTTTTGGCAGCTCCTACGAGCAGTACTTC. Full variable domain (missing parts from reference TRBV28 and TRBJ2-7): DVKVTQSSRYLVKRTGEKVFLECVQDMDHENMFWYRQDPGLGLRLIYFSYDVKMKEKGDIPEGYSVSREKKERFSLILESASTNQTSMYLCASTTAFGSSYEQYFGPGTRLTVT.

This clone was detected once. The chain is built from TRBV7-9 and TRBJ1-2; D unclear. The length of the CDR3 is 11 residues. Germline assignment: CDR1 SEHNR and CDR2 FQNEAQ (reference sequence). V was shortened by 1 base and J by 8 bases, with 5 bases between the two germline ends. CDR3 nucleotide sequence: TGTGCCAGCAGCTTAGACAGAGGCTACACCTTC. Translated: CASSLDRGYTF.

The CDR3 DNA follows: TGTGCCAGCAGCCGGGGGTTTTTGGAGACCCAGTACTTC. Residues: CASSRGFLETQYF. V and J are TRBV11-2 and TRBJ2-5, with D tentatively TRBD2 (6 bases). In germline, CDR1 is SGHAT, CDR2 FQNNGV. Trimming took off 5 bases at V and 5 bases at J, with 12 bases between the two ends. This CDR3 has 13 residues.

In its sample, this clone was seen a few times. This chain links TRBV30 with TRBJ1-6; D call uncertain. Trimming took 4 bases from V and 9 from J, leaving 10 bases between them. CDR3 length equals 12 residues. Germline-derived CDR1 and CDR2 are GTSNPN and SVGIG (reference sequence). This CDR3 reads CAWTLEGSPLHF. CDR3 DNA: TGTGCCTGGACCCTCGAGGGTTCACCCCTCCACTTT. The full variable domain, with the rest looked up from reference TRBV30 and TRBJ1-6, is SQTIHQWPATLVQPVGSPLSLECTVEGTSNPNLYWYRQAAGRGLQLLFYSVGIGQISSEVPQNLSASRPQDRQFILSSKKLLLSDSGFYLCAWTLEGSPLHFGNGTRLTVT.

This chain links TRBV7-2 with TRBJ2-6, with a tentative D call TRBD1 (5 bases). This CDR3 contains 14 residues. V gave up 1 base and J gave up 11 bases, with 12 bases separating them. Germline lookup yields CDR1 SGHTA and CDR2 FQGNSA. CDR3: CASSLVGERDVLTF. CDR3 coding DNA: TGTGCCAGCAGCTTAGTAGGGGAACGAGACGTCCTGACTTTC.

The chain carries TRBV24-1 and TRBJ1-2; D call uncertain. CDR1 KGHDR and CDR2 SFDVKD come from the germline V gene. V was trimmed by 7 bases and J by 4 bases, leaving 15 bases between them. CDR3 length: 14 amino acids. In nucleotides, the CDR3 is TGTGCCACCAGCGATGCGAGGGATCTCTATGGCTACACCTTC. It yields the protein CATSDARDLYGYTF.

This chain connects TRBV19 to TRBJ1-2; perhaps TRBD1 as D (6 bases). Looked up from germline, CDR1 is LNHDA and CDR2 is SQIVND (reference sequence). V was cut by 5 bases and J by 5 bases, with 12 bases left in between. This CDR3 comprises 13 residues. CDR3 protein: CASSYRTEYGYTF. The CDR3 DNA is TGTGCCAGTAGTTACCGGACAGAGTATGGCTACACCTTC.

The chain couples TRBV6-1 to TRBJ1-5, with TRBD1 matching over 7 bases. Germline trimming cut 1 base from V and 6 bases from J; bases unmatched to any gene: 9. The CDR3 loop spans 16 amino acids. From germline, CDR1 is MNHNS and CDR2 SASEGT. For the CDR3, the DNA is TGTGCCAGCAGTGAAGGAAAAGGGGGCATCGGTCAGCCCCAGCATTTT. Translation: CASSEGKGGIGQPQHF.

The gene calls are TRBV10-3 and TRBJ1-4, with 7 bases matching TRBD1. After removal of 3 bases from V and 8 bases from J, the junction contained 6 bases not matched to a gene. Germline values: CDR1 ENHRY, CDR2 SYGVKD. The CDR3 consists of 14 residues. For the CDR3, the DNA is TGTGCCATCAGTGAAAGACAGGGTGGCGAAAAACTGTTTTTT. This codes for CAISERQGGEKLFF.

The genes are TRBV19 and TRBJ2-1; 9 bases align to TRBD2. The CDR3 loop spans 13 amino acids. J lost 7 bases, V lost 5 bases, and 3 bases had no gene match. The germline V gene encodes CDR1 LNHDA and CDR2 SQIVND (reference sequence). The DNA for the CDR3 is TGTGCCAGTAGTGATACTAGCGGGAATGAGCAGTTCTTC. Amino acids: CASSDTSGNEQFF.